The TCR beta chain described here comes from a study of blood T cell repertoires in COVID-19. As for the study in general: Material from acute and convalescent COVID-19 was sourced from the United States, Italy and Spain. Nucleic acid was either cDNA or gDNA, and it came from T cells, B-cell-depleted T cells, or PBMCs.

The length of the CDR3 is 18 residues. J lost 9 bases, V lost 0 bases, and 13 bases had no gene match. CDR1 and CDR2 from the germline V gene are SGHRS and YFSETQ. Authors' data handling: Cell counts per sample came from amplifying reference gene primers. Method: immunoSEQ multiplex PCR; TCRdb's copy keeps in-frame clones and lacks some. That table gives V, J and clone size, and the DNA gave D and trimming. The table has approximately 330,000 clones, around 90% seen once. The sample comprised peripheral blood. The gene calls are TRBV5-1 and TRBJ1-6; the match to TRBD1 covers 9 bases. This TCR was recovered from a woman aged 35 to 49 with COVID-19, enrolled during active disease. The CDR3 sequence is CASSLVRDRALGSSPLHF. For the CDR3, the DNA is TGCGCCAGCAGCTTGGTCCGGGACAGGGCATTGGGAAGTTCACCCCTCCACTTT.